This T cell receptor (beta chain) came from a study of human T cells and chemical hapten exposure (dated by TCRdb to about 2021). Looking at the study overall: For sensitization, 2% DPC in acetone was applied to a roughly 2 cm by roughly 2 cm area of upper inner arm skin. Blood was sampled from patients pre-sensitization (week 0) and at 2, 6 and about 24 weeks after DPC sensitization. Patients additionally received weekly therapeutic DPC doses to the scalp throughout the approximately 25-week study period. Blood for TCR sequencing was provided by twenty-nine alopecia patients at one to four time points (pre-sensitization, 2, 6 and 24 weeks). Peripheral blood TCR repertoire changes were tracked in vivo in alopecia patients during primary and secondary sensitization to the hapten diphenylcyclopropenone (DPC). Libraries were pooled for sequencing, and per-sample TCR yields varied mainly because of small differences in library volumes within the pool. Most of the patients in the cohort were female, and the cohort covered alopecia areata with under or over 50% scalp involvement, alopecia totalis and alopecia universalis. Patch testing was performed on the upper back with Finn chambers containing 0.01% DPC, and the patch tests were scored after 6 days according to International Contact Dermatitis Research Group standards. On the study overall, not on this receptor specifically: The number of TCRs above 1 in 1000 frequency did not change with DPC sensitization; there was no evidence of global repertoire structure alterations. All patients had alopecia, a presumed autoimmune disease, so their immune response might differ from that of healthy individuals. Patch test score was positively correlated with the number of PT1 expanded TCRs, with significance at thresholds 8, 16 and 32 but not at 4. Compared with pre-sensitization or healthy control sets, expanded TCRs formed significantly more large CDR3 similarity clusters, which is consistent with antigen-driven responses. After repeated subsampling, changes were observed in the strength of the expansion versus patch-test correlation and in the threshold at which the correlation became significant.

Library preparation used RACE. Sequencing was performed on a NextSeq 500. During library preparation, unique molecular identifiers were attached to individual cDNA molecules so that TCRs could be counted in a quantitative, reproducible way. Each blood RNA sample was used to sequence both TCR alpha and TCR beta chains. As for the authors' bioinformatics: The median number of TCRs per sample was 90,000 to 100,000, ranging from roughly 20,000 to 690,600. The Decombinator software suite was used to annotate V, J and CDR3 in the TCR reads. For PS versus PT1 abundance plots, all samples were subsampled to the same number of TCRs (28,000). TCRs were defined as expanded if absent before sensitization and observed at least eight times at the 2-week time point. TCRdb handled the public reads itself, with Q25 trimming in fastp and clone calling in MiXCR, and kept productive beta chains. All rows with the same CDR3 protein become a single entry with the most common DNA and genes. These V and J calls are TCRdb output, not the study's own analysis. Within this sample are around 110,000 distinct CDR3 sequences, with over 9% of them counted one time only. Clones ranked in the top ten supply around 2.2% of the sample.

The time point label, as the study defines it: patch test 3, about 24 weeks after DPC sensitization. In light of the paper, this sample's treatment or condition label describes: therapeutic diphenylcyclopropenone sensitization with weekly scalp DPC. At every patch-test visit, the blood draw took place before the patch test was put on. To be eligible, patients had to be aged 18 to 70, diagnosed with alopecia and judged suitable for DPC therapy, while pregnant patients were excluded. Total RNA was extracted from unfractionated whole blood that had been collected in Tempus Blood RNA tubes. V loses 1 base of germline sequence and J loses 7 bases, and the interval between the two ends is 17 bases. The CDR3 numbers 16 residues from cysteine through phenylalanine. Kept here is only the CDR3 DNA, which spans 48 bases and is read in frame from base 1. The germline V gene encodes CDR1 SGHTA and CDR2 FQGNSA.

As concerns this clonotype: Its recognized antigen is unknown. No base quality information exists; no much larger clone differs at one position.

This TCR derives from a woman aged 45-65 years with alopecia areata. Some clones in this sample may be carry-over from other donors' samples. The chain joins TRBV7-2 to TRBJ1-5; TRBD1 might be the D gene, on 6 matching bases. The source material was whole blood, sampled in connection with sensitization to the hapten diphenylcyclopropenone (DPC). The nucleotides read TGTGCCAGCAGCTTAGGAGCACAGGGCGGGGTGCAGCCCCAGCATTTT. Translated, this is CASSLGAQGGVQPQHF.